This T cell receptor beta chain stems from a study of metastatic and nonmetastatic thyroid tumors. Study overall: Where malignant and benign thyroid patients were concerned, repertoires were compared across blood and tumor or nodule tissue.

Overall study results and limits: Benign nodules reportedly had significantly lower TCR beta diversity than malignant thyroid tumors in blood and tumor.

All patients reached thyroid surgery having received no treatment beforehand. As originally analysed: A papillary thyroid cancer distant-metastasis classifier was built from CDR3 differences across clinicopathological groups. TCRdb re-called clones via MiXCR from the PCR reads. TCRdb, not the original authors, processed these V and J calls. The sample consists of some 30,000 clones, under 30% of them appearing once. This clone is classed as medium-sized. Its target is unknown. The CDR3 is 18 residues long. Germline CDR1 reads MDHEN; CDR2 reads SYDVKM. V gave up 6 bases and J gave up 1 base; unmatched junction bases: 16.

This sequence joins TRBV28 and TRBJ2-3; TRBD1 aligns across 7 bases. Sequences were obtained from blood. The sequence came from a female donor with papillary thyroid cancer or a benign thyroid nodule (not recorded which). Some clones in this sample may be carry-over from other donors' samples. The CDR3, as DNA: TGTGCCAGCAGACAGGGGTTTTCCGGCGAGGGCCGCACAGATACGCAGTATTTT. Its translation: CASRQGFSGEGRTDTQYF.